The sequence of this TCR beta chain was determined in a study of T cells in Graves' hyperthyroidism and ophthalmopathy. With 0 bases removed from V and 1 base from J, the gap between germline ends came to 9 bases. CDR1 is SGHTA and CDR2 is FQGNSA in the germline V gene. The CDR3 covers 15 residues. As concerns this clonotype: Its specificity is unknown.

Every diagnosis used clinical symptoms, serum thyroxine and TRAb, thyroid ultrasound and orbital computed tomography. Amplification of TCR beta CDR3 regions was performed using RNA transcripts as template. TCR CDR3 underwent first-round RT-PCR with the HTBI primer set. TCRdb called the multiplex PCR reads again in MiXCR, with one record for every CDR3 protein. The repertoire has more than 550,000 distinct CDR3 sequences, roughly 45% of them found once; the top ten carry roughly 6.5%. General study points: The model identified upcoming ophthalmopathy a median 6.5 months ahead of onset. Blood also held most thyroid clonotypes expanded beyond 0.001. A model of 13 V-J features distinguished ophthalmopathy from stable hyperthyroidism.

The rearrangement joins TRBV7-2 to TRBJ1-1; a weak D match, TRBD1 (5 bases). The sample taken for sequencing was peripheral blood or thyroid tissue (not recorded which). The sequence came from an adult man with Graves' disease, either hyperthyroidism or ophthalmopathy (not recorded which). The CDR3 reads CASSLAGGKNTEAFF. CDR3 in DNA: TGTGCCAGCAGCTTAGCGGGGGGGAAGAACACTGAAGCTTTCTTT.